Sequencing of this T cell receptor (beta chain) was carried out in a study of T cell repertoires in cytomegalovirus infection. The sample holds many counts of this clonotype. MiXCR was run by TCRdb on the reads, yielding one entry per CDR3 protein. The sample holds 170,000 or so distinct CDR3 sequences, 13% to 15% seen once. Sequences were obtained from PBMCs. The sequence was obtained from a human donor in good health (CMV status not recorded). Some clones in this sample may be carry-over from other donors' samples.

CDR3: CASALVLGSSGELFF. The CDR3 DNA follows: TGTGCTAGTGCCCTGGTTCTGGGGAGCTCCGGGGAGCTGTTTTTT. This chain uses TRBV12-5 with TRBJ2-2; D possibly corresponds to TRBD2 (5 bases). CDR1 is LGHNT, CDR2 FRNRAP, per germline. Trimming pared 7 bases from V and 6 bases from J, leaving 18 bases between. The CDR3 totals 15 residues. Variable domain in full (rest from reference TRBV12-5 and TRBJ2-2): DARVTQTPRHKVTEMGQEVTMRCQPILGHNTVFWYRQTMMQGLELLAYFRNRAPLDDSGMPKDRFSAEMPDATLATLKIQPSEPRDSAVYFCASALVLGSSGELFFGEGSRLTVL.